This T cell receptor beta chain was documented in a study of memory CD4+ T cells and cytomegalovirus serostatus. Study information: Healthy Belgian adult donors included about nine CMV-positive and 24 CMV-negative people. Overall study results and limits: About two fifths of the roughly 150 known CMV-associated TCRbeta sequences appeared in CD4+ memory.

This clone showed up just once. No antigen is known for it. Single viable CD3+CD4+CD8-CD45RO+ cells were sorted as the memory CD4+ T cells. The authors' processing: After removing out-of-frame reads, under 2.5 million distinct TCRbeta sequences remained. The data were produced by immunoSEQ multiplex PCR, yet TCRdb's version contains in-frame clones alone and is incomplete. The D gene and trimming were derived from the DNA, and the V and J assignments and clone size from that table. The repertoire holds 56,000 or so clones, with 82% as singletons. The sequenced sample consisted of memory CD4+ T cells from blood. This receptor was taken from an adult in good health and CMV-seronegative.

The CDR3 here is CASSSGRGFNTGELFF. CDR3 sequence (DNA): TGTGCCAGCAGCTCTGGAAGGGGGTTTAACACCGGGGAGCTGTTTTTT. V and J are TRBV5-4 and TRBJ2-2; possibly TRBD1 for D (6 bases). This CDR3 is 16 amino acids long. CDR1 is SGHNT and CDR2 is YYREEE in the germline V gene (reference sequence). Trimming shortened V by 3 bases and J by 2 bases, and 14 bases separated the two germline ends.